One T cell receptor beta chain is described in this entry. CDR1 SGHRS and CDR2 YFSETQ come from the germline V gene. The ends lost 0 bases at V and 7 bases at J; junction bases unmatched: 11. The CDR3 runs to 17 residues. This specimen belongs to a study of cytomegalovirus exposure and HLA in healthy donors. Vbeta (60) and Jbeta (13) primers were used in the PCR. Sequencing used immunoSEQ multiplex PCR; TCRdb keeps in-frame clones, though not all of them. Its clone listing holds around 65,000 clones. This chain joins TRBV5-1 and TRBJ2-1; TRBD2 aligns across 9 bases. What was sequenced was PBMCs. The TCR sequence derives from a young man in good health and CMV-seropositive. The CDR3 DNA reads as TGCGCCAGCAGCTTGGTGGCTAGCGGGGCCGCTCGGAATGAGCAGTTCTTC. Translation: CASSLVASGAARNEQFF.